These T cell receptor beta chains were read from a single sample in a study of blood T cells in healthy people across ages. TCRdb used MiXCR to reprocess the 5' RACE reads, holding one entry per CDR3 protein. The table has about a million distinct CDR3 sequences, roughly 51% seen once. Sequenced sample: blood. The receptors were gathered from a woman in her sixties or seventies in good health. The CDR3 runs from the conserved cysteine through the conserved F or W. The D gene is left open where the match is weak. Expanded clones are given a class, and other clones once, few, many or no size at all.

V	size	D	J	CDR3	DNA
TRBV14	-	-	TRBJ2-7	CANSQAGRSSSYEQYF	TGTGCCAACAGCCAAGCGGGCAGAAGTAGCTCCTACGAGCAGTACTTC
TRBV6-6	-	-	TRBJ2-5	CASSSDHQETQYF	TGTGCCAGCAGTTCGGACCACCAAGAGACCCAGTACTTC
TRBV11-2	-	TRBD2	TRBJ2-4	CASSFSGIGDIQYF	TGTGCCAGCAGCTTCAGCGGGATCGGGGACATTCAGTACTTC
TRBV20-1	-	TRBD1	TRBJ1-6	CSATAPDRGSPLHF	TGCAGTGCTACGGCGCCGGACAGGGGTTCACCCCTCCACTTT
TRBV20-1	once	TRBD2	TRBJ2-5	CSAGSSGDETQYF	TGCAGCGCTGGGAGTAGCGGGGATGAGACCCAGTACTTC
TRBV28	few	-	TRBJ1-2	CASSSDRYGYTF	TGTGCCAGCAGTTCGGACAGATATGGCTACACCTTC
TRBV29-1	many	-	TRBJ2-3	CSAQGGTDTQYF	TGCAGCGCACAGGGTGGCACAGATACGCAGTATTTT
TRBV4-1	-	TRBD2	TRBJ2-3	CASSQREGLGTDTQYF	TGCGCCAGCAGCCAGCGGGAGGGGTTGGGCACAGATACGCAGTATTTT
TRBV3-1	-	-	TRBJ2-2	CASSPPWGGELFF	TGTGCCAGCAGCCCTCCTTGGGGCGGGGAGCTGTTTTTT
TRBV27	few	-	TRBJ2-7	CASSYRGRLTYEQYF	TGTGCCAGCAGTTATCGGGGGCGCTTGACCTACGAGCAGTACTTC
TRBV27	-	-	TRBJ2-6	CASSPWDGYSGANVLTF	TGTGCCAGCAGTCCATGGGACGGTTACTCTGGGGCCAACGTCCTGACTTTC
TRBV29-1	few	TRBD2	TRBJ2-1	CSVEDLGGRPGNEQFF	TGCAGCGTTGAAGATCTCGGCGGGAGGCCTGGCAATGAGCAGTTCTTC
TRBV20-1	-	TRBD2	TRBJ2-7	CSARDGAGANEQYF	TGCAGTGCTAGAGACGGCGCGGGAGCAAACGAGCAGTACTTC
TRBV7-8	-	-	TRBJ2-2	CATRGDRTAGELFF	TGTGCCACCAGGGGGGACAGAACGGCCGGGGAGCTGTTTTTT
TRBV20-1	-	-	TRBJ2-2	CMGRGNTGELFF	TGCATGGGGCGGGGGAACACCGGGGAGCTGTTTTTT
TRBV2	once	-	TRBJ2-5	CASKPDTSPQETQYF	TGTGCCAGCAAACCGGACACCAGTCCCCAGGAGACCCAGTACTTC
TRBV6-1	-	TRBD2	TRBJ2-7	CASTGGPSGRNYYEQYF	TGTGCCAGCACCGGAGGACCTAGCGGGAGGAACTACTACGAGCAGTACTTC
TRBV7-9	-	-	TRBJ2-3	CAGSLPGPTTDTQYF	TGTGCCGGCAGCTTGCCCGGACCGACCACAGATACGCAGTATTTT
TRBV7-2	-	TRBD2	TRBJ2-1	CASSQLAGLSEQFF	TGTGCCAGCAGCCAACTAGCGGGATTGAGTGAGCAGTTCTTC
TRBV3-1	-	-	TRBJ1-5	CASSPGRARGPQPQHF	TGTGCCAGTAGCCCAGGAAGGGCCAGGGGACCTCAGCCCCAGCATTTT
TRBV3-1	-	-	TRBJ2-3	CASSQWSDTQYF	TGTGCCAGCAGCCAATGGTCGGATACGCAGTATTTT
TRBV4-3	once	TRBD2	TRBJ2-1	CASSRDLFAGGRGGQFF	TGCGCCAGCAGCCGAGATCTATTTGCGGGAGGAAGGGGTGGGCAGTTCTTC
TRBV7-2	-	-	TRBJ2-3	CASSFQEKDTQYF	TGTGCCAGCAGCTTCCAGGAGAAAGATACGCAGTATTTT
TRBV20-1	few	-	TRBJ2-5	CSANQANQETQYF	TGCAGTGCTAACCAGGCGAACCAAGAGACCCAGTACTTC
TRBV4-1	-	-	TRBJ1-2	CASSQLTSGVEGYTF	TGCGCCAGCAGCCAACTGACGTCCGGGGTAGAGGGCTACACCTTC
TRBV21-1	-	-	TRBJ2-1	CASRLRRARANEQFF	TGTGCCAGCAGACTTCGTAGGGCTAGAGCCAATGAGCAGTTCTTC
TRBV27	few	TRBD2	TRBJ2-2	CASSRLAGPLTGELFF	TGTGCCAGCAGTAGACTAGCGGGACCCCTCACCGGGGAGCTGTTTTTT
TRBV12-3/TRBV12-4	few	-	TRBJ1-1	CASSFRFEAFF	TGTGCCAGCAGTTTTCGGTTTGAAGCTTTCTTT
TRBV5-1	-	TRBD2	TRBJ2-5	CASSEGLAGGIAAYGQYF	TGCGCCAGCAGCGAAGGACTAGCGGGAGGGATTGCTGCCTACGGGCAGTACTTC
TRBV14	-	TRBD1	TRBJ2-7	CASSPLGQLWAYEQYF	TGTGCCAGCAGCCCCTTGGGACAGTTATGGGCCTACGAGCAGTACTTC
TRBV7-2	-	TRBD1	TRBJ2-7	CASSLVGGQGLYEQYF	TGTGCCAGCAGCTTAGTAGGGGGACAGGGGCTTTACGAGCAGTACTTC
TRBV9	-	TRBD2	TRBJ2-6	CASSLLTSDSSGANALTF	TGTGCCAGCAGCCTCCTGACTAGCGATAGCTCTGGGGCCAACGCCCTGACTTTC
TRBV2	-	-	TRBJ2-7	CASSEAAGTSYEQYF	TGTGCCAGCAGTGAAGCGGCGGGTACTTCCTACGAGCAGTACTTC
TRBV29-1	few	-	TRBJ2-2	CSVVWGTGELFF	TGCAGCGTTGTGTGGGGCACCGGGGAGCTGTTTTTT
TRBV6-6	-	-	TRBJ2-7	CASAHGPSYEQYF	TGTGCCAGCGCTCACGGCCCCTCCTACGAGCAGTACTTC
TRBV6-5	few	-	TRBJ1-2	CASSRTPRNGYTF	TGTGCCAGCAGTAGGACTCCCAGGAATGGCTACACCTTC
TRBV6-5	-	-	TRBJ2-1	CASRVSTDPFRLEQFF	TGTGCCAGCAGGGTATCGACGGACCCGTTCCGTTTGGAGCAGTTTTTC
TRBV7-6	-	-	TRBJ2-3	CASSLGTRTVSQYF	TGTGCCAGCAGCTTAGGGACCAGGACAGTATCCCAGTATTTT
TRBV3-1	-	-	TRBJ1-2	CASSQWGTGYGYTF	TGTGCCAGCAGCCAATGGGGGACCGGCTATGGCTACACCTTC
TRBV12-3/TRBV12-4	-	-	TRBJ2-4	CASTGQAGDKNIQYF	TGTGCCAGCACTGGACAGGCGGGGGACAAAAACATTCAGTACTTC
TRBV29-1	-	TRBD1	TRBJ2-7	CSVTDRGISYEQYF	TGCAGCGTAACCGACAGGGGGATTTCCTACGAGCAGTACTTC